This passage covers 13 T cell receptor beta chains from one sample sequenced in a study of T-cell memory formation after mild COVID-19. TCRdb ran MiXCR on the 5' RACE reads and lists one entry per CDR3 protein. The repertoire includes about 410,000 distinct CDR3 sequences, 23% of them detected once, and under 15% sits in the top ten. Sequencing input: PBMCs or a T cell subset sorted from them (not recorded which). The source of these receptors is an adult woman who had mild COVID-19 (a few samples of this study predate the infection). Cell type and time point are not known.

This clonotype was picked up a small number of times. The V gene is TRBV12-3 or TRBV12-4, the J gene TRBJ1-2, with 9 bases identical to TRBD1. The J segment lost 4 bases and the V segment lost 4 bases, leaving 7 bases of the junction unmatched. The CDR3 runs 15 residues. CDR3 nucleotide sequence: TGTGCCAGCAGTTCGTTCCTGGGACAGGGCTATGGCTACACCTTC. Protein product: CASSSFLGQGYGYTF.

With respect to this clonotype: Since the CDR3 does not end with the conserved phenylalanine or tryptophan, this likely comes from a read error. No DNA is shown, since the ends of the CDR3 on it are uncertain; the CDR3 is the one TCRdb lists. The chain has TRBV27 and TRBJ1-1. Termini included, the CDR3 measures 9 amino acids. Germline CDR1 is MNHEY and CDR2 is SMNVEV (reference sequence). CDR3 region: CASSLQPPR.

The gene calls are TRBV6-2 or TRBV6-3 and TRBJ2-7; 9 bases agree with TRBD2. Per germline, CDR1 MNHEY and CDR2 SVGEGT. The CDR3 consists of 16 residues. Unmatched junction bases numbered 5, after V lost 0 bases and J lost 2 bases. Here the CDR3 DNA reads TGTGCCAGCAGTTACTCGATAGAGCGGGGGGCCTACGAGCAGTACTTC. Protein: CASSYSIERGAYEQYF.

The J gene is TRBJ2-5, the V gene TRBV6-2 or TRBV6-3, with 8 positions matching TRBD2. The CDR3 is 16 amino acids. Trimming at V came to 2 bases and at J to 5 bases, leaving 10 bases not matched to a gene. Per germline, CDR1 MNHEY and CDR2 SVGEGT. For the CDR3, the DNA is TGTGCCAGCAGTTACGATATTAGCGGGGAGAGGGAGACCCAGTACTTC. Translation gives CASSYDISGERETQYF.

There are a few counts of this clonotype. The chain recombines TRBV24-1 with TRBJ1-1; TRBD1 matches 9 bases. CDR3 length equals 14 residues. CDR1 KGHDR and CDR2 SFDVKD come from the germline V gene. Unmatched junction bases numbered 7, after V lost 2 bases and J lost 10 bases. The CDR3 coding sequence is TGTGCCACCAGTGATTGGGGGACAGGGTTTGGAGCTTTCTTT. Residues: CATSDWGTGFGAFF.

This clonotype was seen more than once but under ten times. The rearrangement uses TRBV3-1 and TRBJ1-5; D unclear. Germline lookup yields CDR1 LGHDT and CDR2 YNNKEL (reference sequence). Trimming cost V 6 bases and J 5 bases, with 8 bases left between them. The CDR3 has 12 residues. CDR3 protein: CASRLLHQPQHF. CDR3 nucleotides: TGTGCCAGCAGATTGCTCCATCAGCCCCAGCATTTT.

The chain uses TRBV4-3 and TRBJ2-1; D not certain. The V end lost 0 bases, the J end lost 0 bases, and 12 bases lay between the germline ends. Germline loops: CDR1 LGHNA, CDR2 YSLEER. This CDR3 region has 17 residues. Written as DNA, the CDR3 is TGCGCCAGCAGCCAAGAGCGAGAGGCAAGCTCCTACAATGAGCAGTTCTTC. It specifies CASSQEREASSYNEQFF.

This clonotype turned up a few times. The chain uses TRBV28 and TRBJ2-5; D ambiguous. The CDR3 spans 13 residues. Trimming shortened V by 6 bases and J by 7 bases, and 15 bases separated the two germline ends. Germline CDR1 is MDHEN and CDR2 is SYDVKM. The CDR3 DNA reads TGTGCCAGCAGGCGCCCCGGCCTCCCGACCCAGTACTTC. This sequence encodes CASRRPGLPTQYF.

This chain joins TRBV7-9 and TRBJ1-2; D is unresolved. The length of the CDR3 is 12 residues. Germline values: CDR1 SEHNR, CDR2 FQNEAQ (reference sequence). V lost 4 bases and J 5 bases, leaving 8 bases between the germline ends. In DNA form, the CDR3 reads TGTGCCAGCAGCTCGGACGGATATGGCTACACCTTC. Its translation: CASSSDGYGYTF.

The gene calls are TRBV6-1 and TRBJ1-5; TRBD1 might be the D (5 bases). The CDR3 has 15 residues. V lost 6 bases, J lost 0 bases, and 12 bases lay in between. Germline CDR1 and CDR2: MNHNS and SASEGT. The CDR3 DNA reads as TGTGCCAGCAGGGGGGGGAGTTATAGCAATCAGCCCCAGCATTTT. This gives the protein CASRGGSYSNQPQHF.

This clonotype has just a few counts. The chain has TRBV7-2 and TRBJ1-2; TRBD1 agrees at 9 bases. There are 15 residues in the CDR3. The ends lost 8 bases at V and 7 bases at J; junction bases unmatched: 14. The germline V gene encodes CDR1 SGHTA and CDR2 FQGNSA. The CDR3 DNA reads TGTGCCAGCGGACCTTTGGGACAGGGTTTCAGTGGCTACACCTTC. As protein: CASGPLGQGFSGYTF.

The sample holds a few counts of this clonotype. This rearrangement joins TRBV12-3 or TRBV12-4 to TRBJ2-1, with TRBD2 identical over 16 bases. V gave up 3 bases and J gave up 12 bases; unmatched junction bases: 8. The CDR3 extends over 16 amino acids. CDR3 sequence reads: CASSLGTSGRVSWQFF. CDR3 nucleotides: TGTGCCAGCAGTTTGGGGACTAGCGGGAGGGTCTCCTGGCAGTTCTTC.

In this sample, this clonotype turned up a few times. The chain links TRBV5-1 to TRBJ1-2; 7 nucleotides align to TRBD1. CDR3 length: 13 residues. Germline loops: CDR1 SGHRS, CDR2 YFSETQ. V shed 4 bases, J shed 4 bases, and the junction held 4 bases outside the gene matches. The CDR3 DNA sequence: TGCGCCAGCAGCACAGGGGATTCCTATGGCTACACCTTC. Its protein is CASSTGDSYGYTF.